The 22 T cell receptor beta chains in this list originate from one sample, sequenced in a study of shared clonotypes between healthy human individuals. The assay was immunoSEQ multiplex PCR, and TCRdb's table has in-frame clones only and misses some. This table has roughly 2,500,000 clones, 93% appearing once. Sequenced sample: naive CD4+ T cells from PBMCs. Regarding subset: CD45RA+ positively selected. The receptors originated from a man between 18 and 29 years old in good health. Some clones in this sample may be carry-over from other donors' samples.

The rearrangement joins TRBV30 to TRBJ2-1; D call uncertain. The germline V gene has CDR1 GTSNPN and CDR2 SVGIG (reference sequence). The CDR3 totals 12 residues. The V end lost 2 bases, the J end lost 6 bases, and 8 bases lay between the germline ends. CDR3 in DNA: TGTGCCTGGAGTTCAGCGAGCAATGAGCAGTTCTTC. Its protein is CAWSSASNEQFF.

The chain couples TRBV7-3 to TRBJ2-2; TRBD1 is a possible D gene (6 bases). There are 14 residues in the CDR3. V lost 3 bases and J 8 bases, leaving 13 bases between the germline ends. CDR1 SGHTA and CDR2 FQGTGA come from the germline V gene. The CDR3: CASSFTTRGGELFF. The CDR3 region has the DNA TGTGCCAGCAGCTTTACGACCAGGGGTGGGGAGCTGTTTTTT.

V gene TRBV5-1 combines with J gene TRBJ1-6; D unresolved. Germline V gene sequence: CDR1 SGHRS, CDR2 YFSETQ. V dropped 2 bases and J dropped 6 bases, with 18 bases sitting between them. The CDR3 length is 17 residues. Here the CDR3 DNA reads TGCGCCAGCAGCTTAGGAGATTGGTCAAGAACTAATTCACCCCTCCACTTT. Translation: CASSLGDWSRTNSPLHF.

The chain joins TRBV9 to TRBJ1-3, with TRBD1 matching over 7 bases. The CDR3 runs to 17 residues. V lost 3 bases and J lost 1; bases outside the gene matches: 10. Looked up from germline, CDR1 is SGDLS and CDR2 is YYNGEE. CDR3 protein: CASSDRDRVISGNTIYF. For the CDR3, the DNA is TGTGCCAGCAGCGACCGTGACAGGGTAATTTCTGGAAACACCATATATTTT.

This sequence joins TRBV5-1 and TRBJ1-2; no clear D. The germline V gene encodes CDR1 SGHRS and CDR2 YFSETQ. The CDR3 spans 14 residues. Trimming removed 0 bases at V and 3 bases at J, with 9 bases between. Here the CDR3 reads CASSLGPGYYGYTF. The CDR3 DNA is TGCGCCAGCAGCTTGGGTCCCGGGTACTATGGCTACACCTTC.

The chain carries TRBV7-2 and TRBJ2-1, with 8 bases identical to TRBD2. The CDR3 runs to 15 residues. With V trimmed by 3 bases and J by 9 bases, 10 bases remained unmatched. Germline values: CDR1 SGHTA, CDR2 FQGNSA. The CDR3 protein is CASSFTSGRGGEQFF. In DNA, the CDR3 is TGTGCCAGCAGCTTTACTAGCGGCCGGGGCGGTGAGCAGTTCTTC.

This chain uses TRBV30 with TRBJ2-7; D is undetermined. Germline loops: CDR1 GTSNPN, CDR2 SVGIG (reference sequence). V lost 4 bases and J lost 1, with 14 bases in between. This CDR3 spans 14 amino acids. In DNA, the CDR3 is TGTGCCTGGACGAACAAGGGAAGGTCCTACGAGCAGTACTTC. Translation gives CAWTNKGRSYEQYF.

The genes are TRBV5-1 and TRBJ2-7, with D perhaps TRBD1 or TRBD2 (6 bases each). Germline CDR1 SGHRS, CDR2 YFSETQ. This CDR3 comprises 14 residues. V shed 6 bases and J shed 0 bases, with 13 bases lying between them. CDR3 DNA sequence: TGCGCCAGCACCTCCCCGGGGGCCTCCTACGAGCAGTACTTC. Translated: CASTSPGASYEQYF.

The chain carries TRBV5-4 and TRBJ2-7, with TRBD2 matching 10 bases. J lost 0 bases, V lost 4 bases, and 7 bases had no gene match. The CDR3 runs 16 residues. Germline V CDR1 and CDR2: SGHNT, YYREEE (reference sequence). DNA of the CDR3: TGTGCCAGCAGCCGATCTAGCGGGGGTAGCTCCTACGAGCAGTACTTC. Protein sequence: CASSRSSGGSSYEQYF.

A note on this clone: This same CDR3 is encoded by further DNA sequences in the sample. The chain joins TRBV6-5 to TRBJ2-3, with 10 positions matching TRBD2. The length of the CDR3 is 15 residues. Germline CDR1 reads MNHEY; CDR2 reads SVGAGI. The V gene end was trimmed by 2 bases and the J gene end by 3 bases; junction bases not matched to a gene: 2. As DNA, the CDR3 is TGTGCCAGCAGTTACGCTAGCGGGAGAACAGATACGCAGTATTTT. It encodes CASSYASGRTDTQYF.

The chain is built from TRBV6-1 and TRBJ2-2; 10 bases line up with TRBD2. This CDR3 comprises 15 residues. Germline V CDR1 and CDR2: MNHNS, SASEGT. J was trimmed by 3 bases and V by 8 bases; bases with no gene match: 6. CDR3 nucleotides: TGTGCCAGCGAGCGGGAGGGCCTACACACCGGGGAGCTGTTTTTT. Amino acids: CASEREGLHTGELFF.

J is TRBJ1-1 and V is TRBV10-3; TRBD1 matches 7 bases. CDR3 size: 15 residues. Germline V lookup: CDR1 ENHRY, CDR2 SYGVKD. The ends lost 0 bases at V and 4 bases at J; junction bases unmatched: 5. CDR3 coding DNA: TGTGCCATCAGTGAGTCGAAGCAGGGGGGCACTGAAGCTTTCTTT. Residues: CAISESKQGGTEAFF.

Turning to this clone: Other DNA sequences from this sample encode an identical CDR3 as well. This chain links TRBV7-9 with TRBJ2-5; a possible D gene is TRBD1 (5 bases). CDR3 size: 14 residues. Germline V gene lookup returns CDR1 SEHNR and CDR2 FQNEAQ (reference sequence). Trimming shortened V by 1 base and J by 2 bases, and 8 bases separated the two germline ends. DNA for the CDR3: TGTGCCAGCAGCTTAGGGGGCAGTCAAGAGACCCAGTACTTC. Its translation: CASSLGGSQETQYF.

The chain couples TRBV5-4 to TRBJ2-7; a possible D gene is TRBD2 (5 bases). Germline V gene sequence: CDR1 SGHNT, CDR2 YYREEE (reference sequence). V lost 0 bases to trimming and J lost 7 bases, with 17 bases between them. The CDR3 is made up of 15 amino acids. The CDR3 nucleotides read TGTGCCAGCAGCTTGGGGGTAGCGCGCTCGGGGGAGCAGTACTTC. Translating it yields CASSLGVARSGEQYF.

A word on this clone: Other DNA sequences from this sample encode an identical CDR3 as well. The V gene is TRBV28, the J gene TRBJ2-7; tentative D call: TRBD1 (5 bases). CDR3 length: 11 residues. The germline gives CDR1 MDHEN, CDR2 SYDVKM. V was clipped by 4 bases and J by 9 bases, with 10 bases between them. As DNA, the CDR3 is TGTGCCAGCAGTTCCAGGGATTGGCAGTACTTC. Its translation is CASSSRDWQYF.

J is TRBJ1-6 and V is TRBV30; 7 bases agree with TRBD1. The length of the CDR3 is 12 residues. Germline V gene data show CDR1 as GTSNPN and CDR2 as SVGIG (reference sequence). V lost 4 bases and J lost 13; bases outside the gene matches: 7. The CDR3 reads CAWTGGPSPLHF. Here the CDR3 DNA reads TGTGCCTGGACAGGGGGTCCGTCCCCCCTCCACTTT.

The J gene is TRBJ2-7, the V gene TRBV19; perhaps TRBD2 as D (5 bases). This CDR3 comprises 13 residues. The V gene's germline CDR1 is LNHDA and CDR2 SQIVND (reference sequence). The ends were cut back, 3 bases at V and 6 bases at J, with 12 bases in the middle. The CDR3 DNA reads TGTGCCAGTAGTATCGGGGTGAGTGGCGAGCAGTACTTC. Amino acids: CASSIGVSGEQYF.

This chain links TRBV28 with TRBJ2-7; D unresolved. The germline V gene encodes CDR1 MDHEN and CDR2 SYDVKM. Trimming took 7 bases from V and 9 from J, leaving 13 bases between them. The CDR3 sequence is 11 residues long. CDR3 in DNA: TGTGCCAGCAATCATAACGGGTGGCAGTACTTC. Amino acid sequence: CASNHNGWQYF. Looking up the rest from reference TRBV28 and TRBJ2-7 gives the full variable domain: DVKVTQSSRYLVKRTGEKVFLECVQDMDHENMFWYRQDPGLGLRLIYFSYDVKMKEKGDIPEGYSVSREKKERFSLILESASTNQTSMYLCASNHNGWQYFGPGTRLTVT.

J is TRBJ1-4 and V is TRBV19, with 10 nucleotides matching TRBD1. This CDR3 is 18 amino acids long. Germline V gene data show CDR1 as LNHDA and CDR2 as SQIVND (reference sequence). V was clipped by 6 bases and J by 3 bases; unmatched bases: 13. CDR3 coding DNA: TGTGCCAGTAGGATCCCGGGACAGGGGCTTCATCCTAATGAAAAACTGTTTTTT. This sequence encodes CASRIPGQGLHPNEKLFF. The whole variable domain, filled in from reference TRBV19 and TRBJ1-4, reads DGGITQSPKYLFRKEGQNVTLSCEQNLNHDAMYWYRQDPGQGLRLIYYSQIVNDFQKGDIAEGYSVSREKKESFPLTVTSAQKNPTAFYLCASRIPGQGLHPNEKLFFGSGTQLSVL.

This chain links TRBV2 with TRBJ2-2; a weak D match, TRBD2 (6 bases). The CDR3 has 15 amino acids. Germline V gene lookup returns CDR1 SNHLY and CDR2 FYNNEI. With 4 bases removed from V and 5 bases from J, the gap between germline ends came to 14 bases. CDR3 region: CASSGARAGTGELFF. The CDR3 DNA sequence: TGTGCCAGCAGTGGGGCCAGGGCGGGGACCGGGGAGCTGTTTTTT.

The CDR3 nucleotides read TGTGCCAGCAGCGTCACTAGCGGACTACTTAACACCGGGGAGCTGTTTTTT. This codes for CASSVTSGLLNTGELFF. V gene TRBV9 combines with J gene TRBJ2-2; 8 bases are shared with TRBD2. Germline lookup yields CDR1 SGDLS and CDR2 YYNGEE. V lost 2 bases to trimming and J lost 2 bases; unmatched junction nucleotides: 8. This CDR3 contains 17 residues. The full variable domain, completed using reference TRBV9 and TRBJ2-2, is DSGVTQTPKHLITATGQRVTLRCSPRSGDLSVYWYQQSLDQGLQFLIQYYNGEERAKGNILERFSAQQFPDLHSELNLSSLELGDSALYFCASSVTSGLLNTGELFFGEGSRLTVL.

The gene calls are TRBV4-1 and TRBJ2-5, with TRBD2 matching 8 bases. The CDR3 consists of 14 residues. J lost 11 bases, V lost 0 bases, and 8 bases had no gene match. Germline V gives CDR1 MGHRA, CDR2 YSYEKL. The CDR3 DNA reads as TGCGCCAGCAGCCAAGATTGGAACGGGAGGGAGCAGTACTTC. Translating it yields CASSQDWNGREQYF.